This passage covers 7 T cell receptor beta chains from one sample sequenced in a study of T cell changes during pregnancy in multiple sclerosis (dated by TCRdb to between 2018 and 2021). Libraries were constructed by the immunoSEQ multiplex PCR assay. Entries here come from immuneACCESS through TCRdb and include only in-frame sequences with V and J called. Some clones fail to appear in such tables; in the studies checked, an unresolved V gene covers under half of the shortfall, and the cause of the remainder is unknown. The sample data list roughly 40,000 clones, and 87% of these were observed just once. The ten top clones hold 0.9% of the sample. This specimen consisted of CD4+ T cells from peripheral blood mononuclear cells, obtained after pregnancy. The receptor set was obtained from a female donor with multiple sclerosis, enrolled in a pregnancy study.

The chain couples TRBV4-3 to TRBJ1-6; TRBD1 might be the D (5 bases). With 0 bases removed from V and 8 bases from J, the gap between germline ends came to 17 bases. Germline V CDR1 and CDR2: LGHNA, YSLEER. This CDR3 region has 17 residues. The CDR3 loop reads CASSQEVRLAGHSPLHF. CDR3 sequence (DNA): TGCGCCAGCAGCCAAGAAGTTAGGTTAGCGGGGCATTCACCCCTCCACTTT.

This clone was detected once. The genes are TRBV15 and TRBJ1-5; a possible D gene is TRBD1 (6 bases). Germline lookup yields CDR1 LNHNV and CDR2 YYDKDF (reference sequence). The V end was cut by 0 bases, the J end by 7 bases, with 16 bases between. This CDR3 spans 16 amino acids. Written as DNA, the CDR3 is TGTGCCACCAGCAGAGATGTCGGGGGGCCAGGGCAGCCCCAGCATTTT. It encodes CATSRDVGGPGQPQHF.

The chain is built from TRBV2 and TRBJ2-7; 11 nucleotides align to TRBD2. V gave up 4 bases and J gave up 4 bases; unmatched junction bases: 15. This CDR3 is 18 amino acids long. CDR1 and CDR2 from the germline V gene are SNHLY and FYNNEI. Written as DNA, the CDR3 is TGTGCCAGCAGTGGGAGGGGCACTAGCGGGGGCCGAGAATACGAGCAGTACTTC. Amino acid sequence: CASSGRGTSGGREYEQYF.

This clone was observed a few times. The rearrangement joins TRBV30 to TRBJ1-4; D not certain. Germline V gene lookup returns CDR1 GTSNPN and CDR2 SVGIG (reference sequence). This CDR3 region has 13 residues. V was clipped by 2 bases and J by 3 bases, with 7 bases between them. The CDR3 spells CAWSWEANEKLFF. As DNA, the CDR3 is TGTGCCTGGAGTTGGGAGGCTAATGAAAAACTGTTTTTT.

The V call is TRBV7-3, the J call TRBJ2-3, with unresolved D. V was cut by 4 bases and J by 8 bases, with 13 bases left in between. The CDR3 covers 13 residues. Looked up from germline, CDR1 is SGHTA and CDR2 is FQGTGA. CDR3 nucleotides: TGTGCCAGCAGCTCCACCTACTCGGTTACGCAGTATTTT. Encoded protein: CASSSTYSVTQYF.

The chain is built from TRBV7-2 and TRBJ1-1; D is uncertain. CDR3 length: 15 residues. V dropped 5 bases and J dropped 6 bases, with 19 bases sitting between them. CDR1 and CDR2 (germline): SGHTA, FQGNSA. CDR3 DNA sequence: TGTGCCAGCAGCCCAAACGGCCGGGTAACATCTGAAGCTTTCTTT. Protein: CASSPNGRVTSEAFF.

This clone was counted between two and nine times. V usage is TRBV5-1 and J usage is TRBJ2-3, with D possibly TRBD1 on 5 matching bases. Germline V gene lookup returns CDR1 SGHRS and CDR2 YFSETQ. V was trimmed by 0 bases and J by 5 bases, leaving 13 bases between them. CDR3 size: 15 residues. Here the CDR3 DNA reads TGCGCCAGCAGCTTGGAGCAGGGTAGTATAGATACGCAGTATTTT. Its protein product is CASSLEQGSIDTQYF. Variable domain in full (rest from reference TRBV5-1 and TRBJ2-3): KAGVTQTPRYLIKTRGQQVTLSCSPISGHRSVSWYQQTPGQGLQFLFEYFSETQRNKGNFPGRFSGRQFSNSRSEMNVSTLELGDSALYLCASSLEQGSIDTQYFGPGTRLTVL.